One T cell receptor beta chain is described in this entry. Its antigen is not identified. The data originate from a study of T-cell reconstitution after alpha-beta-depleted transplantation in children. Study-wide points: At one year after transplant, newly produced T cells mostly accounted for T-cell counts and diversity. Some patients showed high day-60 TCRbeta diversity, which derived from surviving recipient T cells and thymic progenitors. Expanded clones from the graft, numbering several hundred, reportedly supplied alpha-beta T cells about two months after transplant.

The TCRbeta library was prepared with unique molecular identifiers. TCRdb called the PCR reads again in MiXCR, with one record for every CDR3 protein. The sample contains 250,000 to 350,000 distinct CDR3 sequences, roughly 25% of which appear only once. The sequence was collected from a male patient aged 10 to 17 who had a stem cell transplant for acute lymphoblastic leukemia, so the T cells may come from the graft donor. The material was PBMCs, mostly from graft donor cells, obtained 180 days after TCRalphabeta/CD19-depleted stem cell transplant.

The CDR3 DNA reads as TGTGCCACCAGCAGAGATGATCAGCTGGTGGAGGAGCAGTACTTC. Residues: CATSRDDQLVEEQYF. The J gene is TRBJ2-7, the V gene TRBV15; the D is unclear. The V end lost 0 bases, the J end lost 7 bases, and 16 bases lay between the germline ends. The V gene's germline CDR1 is LNHNV and CDR2 YYDKDF (reference sequence). There are 15 residues in the CDR3.